The next 3 T cell receptor beta chains were all read from a single sample in a study of CD8 T cells in Susac syndrome. Random hexamers were used to reverse transcribe the RNA input (roughly 0.5 to 1 ug). TCRdb re-called the immunoSEQ multiplex PCR reads through MiXCR, storing one row per CDR3 protein. The sample has about 180,000 distinct CDR3 sequences; nearly 97% are singletons. The sample comprised CD4+ T cells from PBMCs. The source of these receptors is a human donor with multiple sclerosis.

V gene TRBV20-1 combines with J gene TRBJ2-4; D remains ambiguous. The V end lost 0 bases, the J end lost 7 bases, and 19 bases lay between the germline ends. The CDR3 is 16 amino acids. The V gene's germline CDR1 is DFQATT and CDR2 SNEGSKA (reference sequence). CDR3 nucleotides: TGCAGTGCTAGAGATACCATCACACCGCCATGGAACATTCAGTACTTC. Translation: CSARDTITPPWNIQYF.

The chain recombines TRBV2 with TRBJ2-7; 10 positions match TRBD1. CDR1 SNHLY and CDR2 FYNNEI come from the germline V gene. Trimming took 11 bases from V and 3 from J; bases not matched to a gene: 10. The CDR3 extends over 14 amino acids. CDR3 nucleotide sequence: TGTGCCTCCGCCCGGACAGGGGGGATCTACGAGCAGTACTTC. Its translation is CASARTGGIYEQYF.

In this sample, this clonotype turned up once. The rearrangement joins TRBV29-1 to TRBJ1-2, with TRBD1 identical over 10 bases. Germline V gene sequence: CDR1 SQVTM, CDR2 ANQGSEA. J lost 8 bases, V lost 6 bases, and 15 bases had no gene match. There are 15 residues in the CDR3. The CDR3 spells CSVSSGTGVPGGYTF. In DNA, the CDR3 is TGCAGCGTCTCATCTGGGACAGGGGTCCCAGGGGGCTACACCTTC.